This TCR beta chain was observed in a study of blood T cell repertoires in COVID-19. Sequencing used immunoSEQ multiplex PCR; TCRdb keeps in-frame clones, though not all of them. The repertoire consists of approximately 200,000 clones, with less than 90% occurring once and the leading ten covering 1.7%. This CDR3 contains 15 residues. V gave up 6 bases and J gave up 3 bases; unmatched junction bases: 6. The germline V gene has CDR1 MNHEY and CDR2 SVGAGI. The sequencing input was peripheral blood. The receptor was derived from a man in his sixties or seventies with acute or convalescent COVID-19. The chain couples TRBV6-5 to TRBJ2-5; TRBD1 agrees at 11 bases. Here the CDR3 DNA reads TGTGCCAGCAGATACCGGGACAGGGGGGAAGAGACCCAGTACTTC. Encoded protein: CASRYRDRGEETQYF.